This T cell receptor beta chain comes out of a study of PD-L1 blockade in urothelial cancer. Study details: Patients arrived having already received 0 to 3 prior chemotherapy regimens.

Regarding this clone: No antigen is known for it.

Germline CDR1 is SGHTA and CDR2 is FQGNSA. The V end was cut by 1 base, the J end by 1 base, with 10 bases between. The length of the CDR3 is 16 residues. The data were produced by immunoSEQ multiplex PCR, yet TCRdb's version contains in-frame clones alone and is incomplete. The sample contains tens of thousands of clones, nearly 90% of which appear only once. Study-wide findings and caveats: Larger 3-week expansion of tumor-associated blood clones was seen in durable-benefit patients.

Time point of the sample: pretreatment peripheral blood. Sampling of each patient yielded between 1 and 8 specimens, collected pretreatment and on-treatment. This clonotype was sampled from a man between 60 and 75 years old with urothelial cancer. The sequencing used PBMCs, collected around atezolizumab (anti-PD-L1) treatment. The chain links TRBV7-2 to TRBJ2-2; D possibly corresponds to TRBD2 (6 bases). The CDR3 nucleotides read TGTGCCAGCAGCTTAGTAGCTAGCGTGAACACCGGGGAGCTGTTTTTT. Protein: CASSLVASVNTGELFF. Full variable domain (remainder filled in from reference TRBV7-2 and TRBJ2-2): GAGVSQSPSNKVTEKGKDVELRCDPISGHTALYWYRQSLGQGLEFLIYFQGNSAPDKSGLPSDRFSAERTGGSVSTLTIQRTQQEDSAVYLCASSLVASVNTGELFFGEGSRLTVL.